Below, one T cell receptor beta chain is given with its context. This sample was included in a study of control samples from healthy donors and cancer patients. The V gene's germline CDR1 is KGHSH and CDR2 LQKENI. CDR3 length equals 15 residues. V was pared by 4 bases and J by 2 bases, with 5 bases of the junction left unmatched. Produced via immunoSEQ multiplex PCR; TCRdb's table is partial and in-frame only. The sample consists of 70,000 to 80,000 clones, approximately 90% of them appearing once. This chain links TRBV18 with TRBJ1-1; 9 nucleotides align to TRBD1. The source material was PBMCs. The source of this sequence is a woman aged 55-70 years with head and neck cancer. The DNA of the CDR3 is TGTGCCAGCTCACTAAGGGGACAGGGTAACACTGAAGCTTTCTTT. Protein sequence: CASSLRGQGNTEAFF.